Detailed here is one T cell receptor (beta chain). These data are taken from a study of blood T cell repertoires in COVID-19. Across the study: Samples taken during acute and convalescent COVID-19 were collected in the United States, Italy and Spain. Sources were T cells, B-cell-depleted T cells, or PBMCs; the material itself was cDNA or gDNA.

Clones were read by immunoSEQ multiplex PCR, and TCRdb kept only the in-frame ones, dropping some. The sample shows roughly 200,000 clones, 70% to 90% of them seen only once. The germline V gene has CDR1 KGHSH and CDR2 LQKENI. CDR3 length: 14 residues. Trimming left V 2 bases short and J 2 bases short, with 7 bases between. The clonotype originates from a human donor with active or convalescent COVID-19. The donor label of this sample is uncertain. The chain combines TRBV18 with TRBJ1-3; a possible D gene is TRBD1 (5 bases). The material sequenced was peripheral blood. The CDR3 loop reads CASSPDRPGNTIYF. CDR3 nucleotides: TGTGCCAGCTCACCAGACAGACCTGGAAACACCATATATTTT. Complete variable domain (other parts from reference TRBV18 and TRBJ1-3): NAGVMQNPRHLVRRRGQEARLRCSPMKGHSHVYWYRQLPEEGLKFMVYLQKENIIDESGMPKERFSAEFPKEGPSILRIQQVVRGDSAAYFCASSPDRPGNTIYFGEGSWLTVV.